The entry below gives a single T cell receptor beta chain sequence along with its context. The sample is drawn from a study of cytomegalovirus exposure and HLA in healthy donors. At the level of the study: Counted in an early data release were approximately 80 million unique TCRs from HLA-typed donors.

With 60 Vbeta and 13 Jbeta primers, the PCR was carried out. Measured with immunoSEQ multiplex PCR; TCRdb has only the in-frame clones, and not every one. The profile covers more than 80,000 clones, with around 71% appearing a single time and about 0.8% taken by the ten largest. Germline V CDR1 and CDR2: MNHNS, SASEGT. The CDR3 consists of 13 residues. Trimming cost V 6 bases and J 3 bases, with 11 bases left between them. The genes are TRBV6-1 and TRBJ1-2; D is unclear. This sequence was found in a boy younger than 18 in good health and CMV-seronegative. Sequenced: PBMCs. The chain's CDR3 is CASRGGEHYGYTF. The CDR3 DNA follows: TGTGCCAGCAGAGGTGGGGAGCACTATGGCTACACCTTC.